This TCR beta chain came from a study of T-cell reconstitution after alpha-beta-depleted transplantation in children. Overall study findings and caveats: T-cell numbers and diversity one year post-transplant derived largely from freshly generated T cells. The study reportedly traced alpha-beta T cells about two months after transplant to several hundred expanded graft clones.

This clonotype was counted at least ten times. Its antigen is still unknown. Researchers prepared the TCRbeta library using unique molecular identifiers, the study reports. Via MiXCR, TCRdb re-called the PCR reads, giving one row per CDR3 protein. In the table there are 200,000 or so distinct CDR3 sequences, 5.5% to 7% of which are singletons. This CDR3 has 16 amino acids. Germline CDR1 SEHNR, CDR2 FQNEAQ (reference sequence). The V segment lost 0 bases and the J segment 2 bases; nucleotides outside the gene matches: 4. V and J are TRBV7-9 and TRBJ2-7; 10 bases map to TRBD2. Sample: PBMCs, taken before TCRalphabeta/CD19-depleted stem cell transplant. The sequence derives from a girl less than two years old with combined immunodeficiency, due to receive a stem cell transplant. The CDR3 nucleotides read TGTGCCAGCAGCTTAGCGACTAGCGGGTCGACCTACGAGCAGTACTTC. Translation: CASSLATSGSTYEQYF.